Sequencing of this T cell receptor beta chain was carried out in a study of T-cell reconstitution after alpha-beta-depleted transplantation in children. Notes on this clonotype: Antigen unknown.

Preparation of the TCRbeta library used unique molecular identifiers. TCRdb used MiXCR to reprocess the PCR reads, holding one entry per CDR3 protein. Here the sample spans around 420,000 distinct CDR3 sequences, roughly 16% being singletons. Whole-study results and caveats: Surviving recipient cells, namely T cells and thymic progenitors, were the source of high day-60 TCRbeta diversity in some patients. A year had passed since transplant, and T-cell counts and diversity by then came mostly from newly produced T cells. Several hundred expanded graft clones reportedly were the source of alpha-beta T cells about two months after transplant.

Per the germline V gene, CDR1 is SGHRS and CDR2 is YFSETQ. V was shortened by 4 bases and J by 3 bases, with 12 bases between the two germline ends. The CDR3 spans 14 residues. The chain uses TRBV5-1 and TRBJ2-3; TRBD2 is a possible D gene (5 bases). This TCR was recovered from a boy younger than two who had a stem cell transplant for Wiskott-Aldrich syndrome, so the T cells may come from the graft donor. The sample in question was PBMCs, mostly from graft donor cells, obtained 360 days after TCRalphabeta/CD19-depleted stem cell transplant. CDR3 nucleotides: TGCGCCAGCAGCATAGCCGGGATAACAGATACGCAGTATTTT. It encodes CASSIAGITDTQYF.